This record concerns one T cell receptor (beta chain) sequence. Its specific antigen is unknown. There are no base qualities to consult, and no much larger clone falls within one base. Each collaborating institution followed its own protocols to collect whole blood in K2EDTA tubes. For TCRbeta analysis, collaborator samples were shipped as frozen whole blood, as isolated PBMCs, or as DNA extracted from either sample type. The immunoSEQ Assay, a bias-controlled multiplex PCR, was used to amplify TCRbeta CDR3 regions from genomic DNA. The published analysis was carried out like this. Within the assay, amplification of reference gene primers was used to estimate how many nucleated cells each sample contained. To quantify the absolute abundance of each unique TCRbeta CDR3 rearrangement, sequence reads were collapsed and filtered. For each sample, productive Simpson clonality was calculated as the square root of Simpson's diversity index across productive rearrangements. TCRdb took over this immuneACCESS table, retaining in-frame rearrangements with V and J assigned. Such tables are incomplete; in checked studies, under half of the missing clones stem from an unresolved V gene, and the remainder is unexplained. From that table come the V and J calls and clone size; the DNA was used to work out D and trimming. In this sample the table shows about 59,000 clones, around 80% of which occur a single time. Of the sample, roughly 10% is held by the ten largest clones.

This entry belongs to a study of blood T cell repertoires in COVID-19 (dated by TCRdb to 2018 to 2021). The study in broad terms: Samples covering the acute and convalescent phases of COVID-19 were provided by collaborators in the United States, Italy and Spain. The material from the prospective study consisted of cDNA or gDNA derived from T cells, B-cell-depleted T cells, or PBMCs. The dataset comprised deeply sampled blood TCRbeta repertoires from subjects exposed to, actively infected with, or recovered from COVID-19. The repertoires were released in a freely available public database intended as a resource for research on the immune response to SARS-CoV-2. The samples were drawn from the first 160 participants of the ongoing ImmuneRACE study and from 950 to 1,500 subjects provided by 6 global collaborators. Nearly every sample came with metadata listing a de-identified subject ID, COVID-19 status, age in years and sex. HLA class I and class II types, where available, came from metadata supplied by the sample provider rather than from assay-based typing. Findings and caveats that apply to the study as a whole: The amount of clinical and demographic metadata varied by source and participant and was provided uncurated.

Sequencing input: peripheral blood. The TCR was taken from a human donor in a cohort sampled during active COVID-19.

CDR3 sequence: CASSIGLAGGPSDEQYF. The bases read TGTGCCAGTAGTATCGGGCTAGCGGGAGGGCCGAGCGACGAGCAGTACTTC. The rearranged segments are TRBV19 and TRBJ2-7; TRBD2 agrees with 12 junctional bases. The cysteine opens and the phenylalanine closes a CDR3 of 17 amino acids. Only the CDR3 region is kept as DNA, spanning 51 bases read in frame from base 1. The germline V gene (reference sequence) supplies CDR1 LNHDA and CDR2 SQIVND. The junction shows trimming of 3 bases on V and 5 bases on J, and the gene matches do not reach 11 bases of it.